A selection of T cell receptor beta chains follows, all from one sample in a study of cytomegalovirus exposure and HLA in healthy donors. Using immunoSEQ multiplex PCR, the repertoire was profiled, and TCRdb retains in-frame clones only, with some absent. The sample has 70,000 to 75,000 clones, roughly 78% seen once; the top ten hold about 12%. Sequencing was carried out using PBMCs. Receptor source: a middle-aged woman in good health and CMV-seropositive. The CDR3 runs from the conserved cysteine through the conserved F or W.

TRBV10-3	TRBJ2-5	CAISRDSQETQYF
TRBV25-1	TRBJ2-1	CASSDPGAGDEQFF
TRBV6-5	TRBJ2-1	CASSYRASSDEQFF
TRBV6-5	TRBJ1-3	CASSYSRQGGGNTIYF
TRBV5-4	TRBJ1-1	CASSLGAGAGMWQADTEAFF
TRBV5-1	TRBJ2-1	CASSVTGTSNYNEQFF
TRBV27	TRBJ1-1	CASSLRHGGTEAFF
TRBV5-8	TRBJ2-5	CASSPGQGQETQYF
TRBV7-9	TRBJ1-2	CASSFRDRDSGYTF
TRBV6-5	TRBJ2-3	CASSRKSADTQYF
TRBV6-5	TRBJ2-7	CASSLGGQWAYEQYF
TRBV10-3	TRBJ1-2	CAISGGTARRVDYGYTF
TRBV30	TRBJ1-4	CAWSPGRVGEKLFF
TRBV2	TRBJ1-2	CASLRQGATVYGYTF
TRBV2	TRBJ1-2	CASTLEGAGYGYTF
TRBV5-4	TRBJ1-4	CASSLRTGRMEKLFF
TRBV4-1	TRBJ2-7	CASSQVVSGGLEQYF
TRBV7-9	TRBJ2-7	CASSRGSYSYEQYF
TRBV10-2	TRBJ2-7	CASRSGTYEQYF
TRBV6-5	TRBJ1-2	CASRSGTGVHYGYTF
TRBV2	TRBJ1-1	CASVTEMNTEAFF
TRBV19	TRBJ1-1	CASSIQGTNTEAFF